The 5 T cell receptor beta chains presented below share a single source sample, sequenced in a study of PD-1 blockade in classical Hodgkin lymphoma. Time point here: cycle 4 day 1 (C4D1), after 6 weeks of nivolumab. Every single patient, without exception, relapsed after autologous stem cell transplantation, and brentuximab vedotin exposure varied. CD4+ T cells were purified from thawed PBMCs by negative selection. Sequenced by immunoSEQ multiplex PCR; TCRdb stores in-frame clones only, minus some. The sample has around 37,000 clones, about 93% seen once. The material sequenced was CD4+ T cells from blood, taken before the fourth cycle of nivolumab. The receptors here all came from a human donor with classical Hodgkin lymphoma.

J is TRBJ1-6 and V is TRBV6-5; 8 bases map to TRBD1. Germline V gives CDR1 MNHEY, CDR2 SVGAGI. The CDR3 runs to 13 residues. V was clipped by 5 bases and J by 10 bases; unmatched bases: 4. The CDR3: CASSRTGRSPLHF. As DNA, the CDR3 is TGTGCCAGCAGTAGGACAGGGCGATCACCCCTCCACTTT.

The sample holds one count of this clone. CDR3 sequence: CASLPVGPPNEQYF. The DNA of the CDR3 is TGTGCCAGCCTTCCCGTGGGTCCACCCAACGAGCAGTACTTC. The genes are TRBV28 and TRBJ2-7; no clear D. From germline, CDR1 is MDHEN and CDR2 SYDVKM. This CDR3 comprises 14 residues. V was shortened by 8 bases and J by 5 bases, with 19 bases between the two germline ends.

This chain connects TRBV2 to TRBJ2-6; 9 nucleotides match TRBD1. The CDR3 extends over 17 amino acids. The V gene's germline CDR1 is SNHLY and CDR2 FYNNEI. The V gene end was trimmed by 5 bases and the J gene end by 4 bases; junction bases not matched to a gene: 9. The CDR3 DNA reads TGTGCCAGCAGTCCGGGACAGGGTCGATCAGGGGCCAACGTCCTGACTTTC. Translation: CASSPGQGRSGANVLTF. Combining the CDR3 with reference TRBV2 and TRBJ2-6 gives the whole variable domain EPEVTQTPSHQVTQMGQEVILRCVPISNHLYFYWYRQILGQKVEFLVSFYNNEISEKSEIFDDQFSVERPDGSNFTLKIRSTKLEDSAMYFCASSPGQGRSGANVLTFGAGSRLTVL.

This clone is a singleton in its sample. V gene TRBV28 combines with J gene TRBJ2-3; weak D call: TRBD2 (6 bases). Germline CDR1 reads MDHEN; CDR2 reads SYDVKM. Trimming removed 11 bases at V and 2 bases at J, with 14 bases between. The CDR3 contains 13 residues. The CDR3 nucleotides read TGTGCCCTAGGCCGGGAGCTCACAGATACGCAGTATTTT. Its translation is CALGRELTDTQYF.

The V call is TRBV5-6, the J call TRBJ1-1; D gene uncertain. CDR1 SGHDT and CDR2 YYEEEE come from the germline V gene. Trimming left V 1 base short and J 1 base short, with 5 bases between. This CDR3 is built from 13 residues. In DNA form, the CDR3 reads TGTGCCAGCAGCTTGACAGCGAACACTGAAGCTTTCTTT. Amino acid sequence: CASSLTANTEAFF.